This is a list of T cell receptor beta chains from one sample in a study of blood T cell repertoires in COVID-19. Clones were read by immunoSEQ multiplex PCR, and TCRdb kept only the in-frame ones, dropping some. The table records 250,000 to 300,000 clones, about nine tenths of them present only once. The sequencing input was peripheral blood. The receptors derive from a woman aged 50 to 60 who had recovered from COVID-19. Each CDR3 is given with its conserved first and last residue. Not every row has a clone size; where given, it reads once, few, many or a size class.

>NA|TRBV19|TRBJ2-7
CASSPGLSYEQYF
>NA|TRBV5-6|TRBJ2-7
CASSLSGFSYEQYF
>NA|TRBV2|TRBJ1-1
CASSEDRGPGAFF
>NA|TRBV18|TRBJ2-5
CASSPDLRRKETQYF
>NA|TRBV7-3|TRBJ2-3
CASSSSGLEGDTQYF
>NA|TRBV9|TRBJ1-1
CASSVEYGAEAFF
>NA|TRBV5-1|TRBJ2-1
CASSLTIGSYNEQFF
>NA|TRBV29-1|TRBJ1-2
CSVPGVSRGYGYTF
>once|TRBV7-2|TRBJ2-7
CASSQLGRAPTGEQYF
>NA|TRBV19|TRBJ2-5
CASSIDTGTGETQYF
>once|TRBV9|TRBJ1-6
CASSFNNSPLHF
>NA|TRBV28|TRBJ1-2
CASSSRLLTGSTNYGYTF
>NA|TRBV28|TRBJ1-1
CASSLNPVLRGAEAFF
>NA|TRBV5-5|TRBJ2-5
CASSLGSQETQYF
>NA|TRBV13|TRBJ1-4
CASSSYSKLGEKLFF
>NA|TRBV6-5|TRBJ2-1
CASSYSGTSGVRRQFF
>NA|TRBV30|TRBJ2-2
CAWSLRGPGELFF
>NA|TRBV4-3|TRBJ1-4
CASSQTVNRRNEKLFF
>NA|TRBV5-6|TRBJ2-7
CASSLGTLNWAYF
>once|TRBV7-6|TRBJ2-7
CASSSREGQKEQYF
>NA|TRBV7-2|TRBJ1-1
CASSRDRGGEAFF
>NA|TRBV5-1|TRBJ1-1
CASSYDIGNTEAFF
>few|TRBV5-1|TRBJ2-2
CASFGQGLYTGELFF
>NA|TRBV9|TRBJ2-7
CASSVGSHRGSHEQYF
>NA|TRBV11-2|TRBJ1-2
CASSLGDRGKYGYTF
>few|TRBV5-6|TRBJ1-1
CASRRTGRNTEAFF
>NA|TRBV19|TRBJ2-2
CASSLGGRNTGELFF
>NA|TRBV12-5|TRBJ2-3
CASGLPPVGVPSTDTQYF
>NA|TRBV9|TRBJ1-5
CASSVSGLVAPQHF
>NA|TRBV27|TRBJ1-1
CASSPRGDTEAFF
>NA|TRBV5-1|TRBJ1-4
CASSANYRGQTSTNEKLFF